This T cell receptor (beta chain) was sequenced during a study of blood T cell repertoires in COVID-19. Study summary: Samples representing acute and convalescent COVID-19 were sourced from the United States, Italy and Spain. From T cells, B-cell-depleted T cells, or PBMCs came the material, which was cDNA or gDNA.

Germline V lookup: CDR1 ENHRY, CDR2 SYGVKD. The length of the CDR3 is 15 residues. With 5 bases removed from V and 3 bases from J, the gap between germline ends came to 16 bases. Per the authors' pipeline: Researchers report that nucleated cell counts were estimated from reference gene primer amplification. Sequenced by immunoSEQ multiplex PCR; TCRdb stores in-frame clones only, minus some. Clone size and the V and J calls come from that table; the DNA yielded D and trimming. This table holds 100,000 or so clones, approximately 87% found once. The chain joins TRBV10-3 to TRBJ1-1; D is unclear. The sequence came from a woman younger than 45 with acute or convalescent COVID-19. Sequenced material: peripheral blood. CDR3 coding DNA: TGTGCCATCAGTACGTACAATTACGAGGACACTGAAGCTTTCTTT. It translates to CAISTYNYEDTEAFF.